This T cell receptor beta chain was sequenced for a study of blood T cell repertoires in COVID-19. Study as a whole: Researchers got acute and convalescent COVID-19 samples from the United States, Italy and Spain.

Repertoires were generated with immunoSEQ multiplex PCR, while TCRdb's copy carries only in-frame clones and drops some. The repertoire consists of roughly 150,000 clones, with 80% to 85% occurring once and the leading ten covering approximately 11%. The CDR3 extends over 16 amino acids. V was pared by 0 bases and J by 8 bases, with 20 bases between. Looked up from germline, CDR1 is SGDLS and CDR2 is YYNGEE. Sequencing was performed on peripheral blood. The chain carries TRBV9 and TRBJ1-2; D unclear. This clonotype was obtained from a man aged 70-80 years with active or convalescent COVID-19. CDR3 protein: CASSVGAPLTPRGYTF. Here the CDR3 DNA reads TGTGCCAGCAGCGTAGGTGCGCCCCTGACCCCGCGGGGCTACACCTTC.